Listed below are T cell receptor beta chains from one sample, sequenced in a study of T-cell reconstitution after alpha-beta-depleted transplantation in children. Via MiXCR, TCRdb re-called the PCR reads, giving one row per CDR3 protein. The data hold some 240,000 distinct CDR3 sequences, with more than 7.5% observed a single time. Source: PBMCs from the stem cell graft donor, taken from the stem cell graft. The receptors here all came from a human donor who donated a stem cell graft to a child with SCID. The CDR3 runs from the conserved cysteine through the conserved F or W. D genes are given only for firm matches. The size field is filled for only some rows; it gives once, few, many or a size class.

many	TRBD1	TRBV5-1	TRBJ1-6	CASSLEDRGTSPLHF	TGCGCCAGCAGCTTGGAGGACAGGGGAACCTCACCCCTCCACTTT
NA	NA	TRBV10-3	TRBJ1-5	CAISGLGDNQPQHF	TGTGCCATCAGTGGGTTAGGGGACAATCAGCCCCAGCATTTT
many	TRBD2	TRBV5-1	TRBJ2-3	CASSLRIAGASTDTQYF	TGCGCCAGCAGCTTGCGAATAGCGGGGGCCTCGACAGATACGCAGTATTTT
many	NA	TRBV20-1	TRBJ1-4	CSARDAGREEKLFF	TGCAGTGCACGGGACGCCGGAAGGGAGGAAAAACTGTTTTTT
many	TRBD1	TRBV18	TRBJ1-1	CASSPSKGQKNTEAFF	TGTGCCAGCTCACCGTCTAAGGGACAGAAAAACACTGAAGCTTTCTTT
many	TRBD1	TRBV10-2	TRBJ1-4	CASSDPKTGGSGEKLFF	TGCGCCAGCAGTGACCCCAAAACAGGGGGTAGTGGAGAAAAACTGTTTTTT
NA	NA	TRBV20-1	TRBJ1-2	CSATQVIRGYTF	TGCAGTGCTACACAGGTTATTCGAGGCTACACCTTC
few	TRBD2	TRBV20-1	TRBJ2-1	CSAPGLADLNEQFF	TGCAGTGCGCCGGGACTAGCGGACCTCAATGAGCAGTTCTTC
NA	TRBD2	TRBV20-1	TRBJ2-1	CSAREGGPSSYNEQFF	TGCAGTGCTAGAGAGGGAGGGCCAAGCTCCTACAATGAGCAGTTCTTC
NA	NA	TRBV12-3/TRBV12-4	TRBJ2-5	CAICFTPGVQLGNQETQYF	TGTGCCATCTGTTTTACTCCTGGGGTCCAGCTGGGGAACCAAGAGACCCAGTACTTC
many	NA	TRBV5-1	TRBJ1-1	CASSLAGNEAFF	TGCGCCAGCAGCTTGGCGGGGAATGAAGCTTTCTTT
NA	TRBD1	TRBV5-1	TRBJ1-2	CASSLGTGVTNYGYTF	TGCGCCAGCAGCTTGGGGACAGGGGTGACTAACTATGGCTACACCTTC
many	NA	TRBV6-2/TRBV6-3	TRBJ1-4	CASSQRSVEKLFF	TGTGCCAGCAGCCAGCGCTCCGTTGAAAAACTGTTTTTT
NA	TRBD2	TRBV2	TRBJ2-5	CASIRASGGGETQYF	TGTGCCAGCATCAGGGCTAGCGGGGGCGGAGAGACCCAGTACTTC
many	TRBD1	TRBV5-1	TRBJ2-1	CASSLEGQQYNEQFF	TGCGCCAGCAGCTTGGAGGGACAGCAGTACAATGAGCAGTTCTTC
many	NA	TRBV5-1	TRBJ1-1	CASSRWGPMNTEAFF	TGCGCCAGCAGCCGATGGGGCCCTATGAACACTGAAGCTTTCTTT